The clone carrying this TCR beta chain has just a few counts. These data come from a study of OX40 agonist ivuxolimab in advanced cancers. Study context: The patients received agonistic anti-OX40 (CD134) antibody ivuxolimab.

Germline lookup yields CDR1 LNHNV and CDR2 YYDKDF (reference sequence). With V trimmed by 1 base and J by 1 base, 2 bases remained unmatched. The CDR3 covers 16 residues. Repertoires were generated with immunoSEQ multiplex PCR, while TCRdb's copy carries only in-frame clones and drops some. The sample consists of under 45,000 clones, 80% of them appearing once. The starting material was CD4+ or CD8+ T cells sorted from blood, obtained in a trial of the OX40 agonist ivuxolimab. The TCR originated in an adult with an advanced solid tumor such as melanoma, head and neck, liver or kidney cancer. The chain is built from TRBV15 and TRBJ2-2; 8 bases match TRBD1. CDR3 sequence: CATSRGGQGNTGELFF. The DNA for the CDR3 is TGTGCCACCAGCAGAGGCGGACAGGGGAACACCGGGGAGCTGTTTTTT.